This entry features one T cell receptor beta chain sequence. Its specific antigen is unknown. It has no much larger one-base neighbor in the sample; base qualities were not kept. TCR beta VDJ combination and CDR3 sequence profiling used genomic DNA as the template. TCR repertoire sequencing was run on an Illumina HiSeq 2000. The source study handled its data this way. Repertoire assessment relied on Simpson's diversity index, CDR3 size and DJ length profiles, and TRBV/TRBJ rearrangement plots. The immunodominant clone was defined as the most abundant DNA sequence in deep sequencing data. CDR3 amino acid sequences were checked for sharing between subjects and were compared against published repertoires and the VDJdb database. TCRdb trimmed public reads at Q25 via fastp, called clones via MiXCR and kept in-frame beta chains. When rows share a CDR3 protein, they turn into one entry using the most common DNA and genes. The authors' filters were not applied to this entry. The sample data list approximately 200,000 distinct CDR3 sequences, and roughly half of these were observed just once. Approximately 16% of the sample belongs to the ten largest clones.

The data originate from a study of CD8+CD57+ T cells in acquired aplastic anemia listed by TCRdb under 2018. Notes on the research overall: A mean of roughly 3.2 ug of DNA, ranging from roughly 0.19 to 27.4 ug, was extracted from sorted CD4+ and CD8+ cells. Healthy donor samples averaged approximately 10 million reads for CD4+ and under 14 million for CD8+ cells.

In this study, sorted CD4+ and CD8+ T cells from the blood of healthy subjects and of severe aplastic anemia patients had their TCR repertoires deep-sequenced. Ficoll-Paque density gradient centrifugation was used to isolate peripheral blood mononuclear cells. Before DNA was extracted, CD4+ and CD8+ T cells were sorted using either FACS or magnetic beads. What the work shows at the level of the full study, not this receptor alone: Patients and healthy controls showed no significant difference in CD8+ Simpson's diversity (P=0.060). Around 27 CD8+ CDR3 sequences were shared between patients and controls but appeared highly expressed in patients and within their immunodominant clones.

Sequencing was done on a sample of sorted CD4+, CD8+, or CD8+CD57+ T cells (not recorded which) from PBMCs. The receptor's source is a human donor in good health, serving as a control.

The CDR3 loop reads CASLAGTGGEDTQYF. The bases read TGTGCCAGCTTGGCCGGGACAGGGGGCGAGGATACGCAGTATTTT. The rearrangement joined TRBV2 to TRBJ2-3; 12 junctional bases match TRBD1. V loses 8 bases at its end and J loses 6 bases; junction bases beyond the gene matches: 9. CDR1 and CDR2, looked up from the germline V gene, are SNHLY and FYNNEI. Counted from cysteine to phenylalanine, this CDR3 has 15 amino acids. The retained sequence is limited to the CDR3, 45 bases, with the frame set at the first base.